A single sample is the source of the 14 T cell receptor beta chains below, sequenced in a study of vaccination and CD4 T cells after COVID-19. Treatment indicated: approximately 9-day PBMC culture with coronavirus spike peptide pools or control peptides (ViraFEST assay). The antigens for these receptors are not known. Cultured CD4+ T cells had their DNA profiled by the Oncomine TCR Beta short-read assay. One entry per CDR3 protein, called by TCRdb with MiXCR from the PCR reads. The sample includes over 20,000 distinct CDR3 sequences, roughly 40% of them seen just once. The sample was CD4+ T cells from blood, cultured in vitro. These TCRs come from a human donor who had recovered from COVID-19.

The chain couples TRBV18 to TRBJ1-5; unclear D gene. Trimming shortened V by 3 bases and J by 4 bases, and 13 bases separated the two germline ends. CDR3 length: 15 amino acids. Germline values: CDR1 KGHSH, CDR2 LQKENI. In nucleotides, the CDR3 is TGTGCCAGCTCACCGGGCTCCGAAAGAAATCAGCCCCAGCATTTT. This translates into CASSPGSERNQPQHF.

This chain's CDR3 is CASIADSKSAGYTF. The CDR3 nucleotides are TGTGCCAGCATCGCGGACAGTAAGTCAGCTGGCTACACCTTC. The rearrangement joins TRBV2 to TRBJ1-2, with D perhaps matching TRBD1 (6 bases). Trimming took 7 bases from V and 7 from J, leaving 19 bases between them. CDR1 is SNHLY and CDR2 is FYNNEI in the germline V gene. The CDR3 length is 14 residues.

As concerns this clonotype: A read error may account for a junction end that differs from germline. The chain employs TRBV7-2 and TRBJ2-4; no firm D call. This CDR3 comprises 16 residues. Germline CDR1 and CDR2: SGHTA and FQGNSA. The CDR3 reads CASSQDLTIAKNIQYF. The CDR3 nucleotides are TGCGCCAGCAGCCAAGATTTGACCATAGCCAAAAACATTCAGTACTTC. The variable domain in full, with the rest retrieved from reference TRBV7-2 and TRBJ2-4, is GAGVSQSPSNKVTEKGKDVELRCDPISGHTALYWYRQSLGQGLEFLIYFQGNSAPDKSGLPSDRFSAERTGGSVSTLTIQRTQQEDSAVYLCASSQDLTIAKNIQYFGAGTRLSVL.

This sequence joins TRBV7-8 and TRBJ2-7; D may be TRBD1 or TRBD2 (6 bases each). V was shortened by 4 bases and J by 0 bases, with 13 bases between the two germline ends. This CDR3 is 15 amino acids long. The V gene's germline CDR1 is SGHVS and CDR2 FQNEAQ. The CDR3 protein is CASSSRGESSYEQYF. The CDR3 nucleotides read TGTGCCAGCAGCTCAAGGGGGGAAAGCTCCTACGAGCAGTACTTC.

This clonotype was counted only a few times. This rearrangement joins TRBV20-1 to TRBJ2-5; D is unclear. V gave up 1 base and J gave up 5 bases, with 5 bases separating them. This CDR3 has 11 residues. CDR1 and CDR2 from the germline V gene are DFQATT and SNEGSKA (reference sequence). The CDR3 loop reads CSARVGETQYF. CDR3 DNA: TGCAGTGCTAGAGTTGGGGAGACCCAGTACTTC.

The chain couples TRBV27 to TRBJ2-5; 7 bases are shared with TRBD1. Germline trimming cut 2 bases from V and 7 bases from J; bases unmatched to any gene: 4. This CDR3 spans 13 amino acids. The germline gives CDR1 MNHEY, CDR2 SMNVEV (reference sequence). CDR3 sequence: CASSLGSGGTQYF. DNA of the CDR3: TGTGCCAGCAGTTTAGGCTCAGGGGGGACCCAGTACTTC.

Here the CDR3 reads CASSETGGSYGYTF. The CDR3 DNA reads as TGTGCCAGCAGTGAAACGGGGGGAAGCTATGGCTACACCTTC. The chain links TRBV6-1 to TRBJ1-2; tentatively, D is TRBD1 (5 bases). In germline, CDR1 is MNHNS, CDR2 SASEGT. V was cut by 2 bases and J by 4 bases, with 11 bases left in between. The CDR3 has 14 residues.

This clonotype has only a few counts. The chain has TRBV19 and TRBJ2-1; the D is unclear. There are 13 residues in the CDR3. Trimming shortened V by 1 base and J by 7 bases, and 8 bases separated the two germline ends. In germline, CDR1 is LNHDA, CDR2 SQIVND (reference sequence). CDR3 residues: CASSIGPGNEQFF. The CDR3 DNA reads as TGTGCCAGTAGTATAGGTCCAGGAAATGAGCAGTTCTTC. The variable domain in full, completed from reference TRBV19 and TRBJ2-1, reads DGGITQSPKYLFRKEGQNVTLSCEQNLNHDAMYWYRQDPGQGLRLIYYSQIVNDFQKGDIAEGYSVSREKKESFPLTVTSAQKNPTAFYLCASSIGPGNEQFFGPGTRLTVL.

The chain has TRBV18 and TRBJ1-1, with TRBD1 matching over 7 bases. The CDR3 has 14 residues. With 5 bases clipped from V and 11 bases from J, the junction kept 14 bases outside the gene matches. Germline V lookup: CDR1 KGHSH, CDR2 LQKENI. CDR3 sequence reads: CASSAEQGFLSAFF. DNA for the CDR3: TGTGCCAGCTCAGCGGAACAGGGGTTTTTGTCGGCTTTCTTT.

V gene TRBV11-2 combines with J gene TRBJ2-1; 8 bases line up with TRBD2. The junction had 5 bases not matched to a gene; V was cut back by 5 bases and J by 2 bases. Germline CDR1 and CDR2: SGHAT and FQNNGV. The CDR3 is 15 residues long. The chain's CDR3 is CASSAREATYNEQFF. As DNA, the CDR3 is TGTGCCAGCAGCGCGCGGGAGGCCACCTACAATGAGCAGTTCTTC. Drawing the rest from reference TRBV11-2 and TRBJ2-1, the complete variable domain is EAGVAQSPRYKIIEKRQSVAFWCNPISGHATLYWYQQILGQGPKLLIQFQNNGVVDDSQLPKDRFSAERLKGVDSTLKIQPAKLEDSAVYLCASSAREATYNEQFFGPGTRLTVL.

CDR3 bases: TGTGCCAGCAGCTACCTGAGAGACAGGGGGAGTAGGACTGAAGCTTTCTTT. The encoded protein is CASSYLRDRGSRTEAFF. The chain combines TRBV7-2 with TRBJ1-1; 9 bases are a match to TRBD1. CDR1 and CDR2 (germline): SGHTA, FQGNSA. Unmatched junction bases numbered 14, after V lost 4 bases and J lost 5 bases. The CDR3 extends over 17 amino acids.

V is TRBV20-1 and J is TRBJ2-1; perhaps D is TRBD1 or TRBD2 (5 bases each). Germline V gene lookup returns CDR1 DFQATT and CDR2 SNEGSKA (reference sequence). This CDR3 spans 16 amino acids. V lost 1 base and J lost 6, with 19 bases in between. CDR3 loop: CSARVNRDLWFNEQFF. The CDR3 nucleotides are TGCAGTGCTAGAGTTAACCGGGACCTTTGGTTCAATGAGCAGTTCTTC.

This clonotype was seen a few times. CDR3 bases: TGTGCCAGCACGGGACACACGAACACTGAAGCTTTCTTT. Translated, it gives CASTGHTNTEAFF. This chain connects TRBV6-1 to TRBJ1-1; D is perhaps TRBD1 (6 bases). Germline loops: CDR1 MNHNS, CDR2 SASEGT. This CDR3 is 13 amino acids long. Trimming left V 7 bases short and J 1 base short, with 10 bases between.

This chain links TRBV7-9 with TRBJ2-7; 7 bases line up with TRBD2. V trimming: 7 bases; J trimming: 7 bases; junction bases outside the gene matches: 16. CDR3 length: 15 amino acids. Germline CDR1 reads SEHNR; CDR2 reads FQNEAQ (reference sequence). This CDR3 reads CASIELGEGPKEQYF. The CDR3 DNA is TGTGCCAGCATCGAATTAGGGGAGGGCCCTAAGGAGCAGTACTTC.